The rows below give T cell receptor beta chains drawn from one sample of a study of T-cell memory formation after mild COVID-19. TCRdb re-analysed the 5' RACE reads in MiXCR, keeping a single row per CDR3 protein. In the table there are more than 80,000 distinct CDR3 sequences, around 12% of which are singletons. What was sequenced was PBMCs or a T cell subset sorted from them (not recorded which). The origin of the receptors is an adult woman who had mild COVID-19 (a few samples of this study predate the infection). Cell type and time point are not known. Each CDR3 is given with its conserved first and last residue. D genes are given only for firm matches. Size is omitted from some rows. Given values are once, few, many or a class for expanded clones.

size	V	D	J	DNA	CDR3
-	TRBV15	-	TRBJ2-7	TGTGCCACCAGCAGCTCCCTCTCCTACGAGCAGTACTTC	CATSSSLSYEQYF
few	TRBV14	TRBD2	TRBJ2-7	TGTGCCAGCAGCCCTAGCGGGAGGTACGAGCAGTACTTC	CASSPSGRYEQYF
-	TRBV9	-	TRBJ1-2	TGTGCCAGCAGCGCCGAGGTGGAGGGAGGCTATGGCTACACCTTC	CASSAEVEGGYGYTF
few	TRBV4-3	TRBD2	TRBJ2-1	TGCGCCAGCAGCCAAGATTATCTGGGACTAGCGGGCCCTAGCTCCTACAATGAGCAGTTCTTC	CASSQDYLGLAGPSSYNEQFF
-	TRBV4-1	TRBD1	TRBJ1-2	TGCGCCAGCAGCCAATACGCCGGGACAGGGATGGGCTATGGCTACACCTTC	CASSQYAGTGMGYGYTF
many	TRBV20-1	TRBD1	TRBJ1-2	TGCAGTGCTACGGGGGGGACAGTCTATGGCTACACCTTC	CSATGGTVYGYTF
-	TRBV10-2	-	TRBJ2-1	TGCGCCAGCAGTGAGTCTGGAATTTACAATGAGCAGTTCTTC	CASSESGIYNEQFF
few	TRBV30	-	TRBJ2-1	TGTGCCTGGAGGAGGGGTAATGAGCAGTTCTTC	CAWRRGNEQFF
few	TRBV4-1	-	TRBJ2-7	TGCGCCAGCAGCCCCTTTAGCGGCGCCTCCTACGAGCAGTACTTC	CASSPFSGASYEQYF
-	TRBV7-9	-	TRBJ2-1	TGTGCCAGCAGCTTAACCGGGGATGTTGAGCAGTTCTTC	CASSLTGDVEQFF
-	TRBV6-1	-	TRBJ2-4	TGTGCCAGCAGTGAATATGGATACCAGGGAGCCAAAAACATTCAGTACTTC	CASSEYGYQGAKNIQYF
few	TRBV6-1	TRBD2	TRBJ2-3	TGTGCCAGCACCGGGACTAGCGAGACAGATACGCAGTATTTT	CASTGTSETDTQYF
-	TRBV18	-	TRBJ1-1	TGTGCCAGCTCACGTGTGACAGGTATCGCTGAAGCTTTCTTT	CASSRVTGIAEAFF
few	TRBV18	-	TRBJ1-1	TGTGCCAGCTGGCCTGGGAACACTGAAGCTTTCTTT	CASWPGNTEAFF